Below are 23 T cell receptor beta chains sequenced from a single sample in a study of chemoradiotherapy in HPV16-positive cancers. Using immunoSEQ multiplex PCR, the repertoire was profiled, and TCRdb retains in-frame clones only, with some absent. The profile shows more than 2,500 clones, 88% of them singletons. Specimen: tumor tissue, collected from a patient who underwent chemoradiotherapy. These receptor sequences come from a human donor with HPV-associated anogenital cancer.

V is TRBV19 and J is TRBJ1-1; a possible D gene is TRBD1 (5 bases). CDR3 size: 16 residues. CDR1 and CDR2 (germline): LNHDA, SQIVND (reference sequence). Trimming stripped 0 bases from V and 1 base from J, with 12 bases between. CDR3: CASSIDHNRKNTEAFF. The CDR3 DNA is TGTGCCAGTAGTATAGATCATAACAGGAAGAACACTGAAGCTTTCTTT.

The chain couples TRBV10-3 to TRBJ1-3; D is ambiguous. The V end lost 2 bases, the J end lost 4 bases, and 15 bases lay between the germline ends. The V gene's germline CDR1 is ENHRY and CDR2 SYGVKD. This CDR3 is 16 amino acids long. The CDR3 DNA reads TGTGCCATCAGTGAGAGAACAAGGGCATTCGGAAACACCATATATTTT. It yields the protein CAISERTRAFGNTIYF.

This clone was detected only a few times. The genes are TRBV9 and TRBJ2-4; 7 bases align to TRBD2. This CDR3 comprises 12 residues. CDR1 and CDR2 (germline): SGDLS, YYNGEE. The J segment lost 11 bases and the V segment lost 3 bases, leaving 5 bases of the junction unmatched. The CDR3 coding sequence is TGTGCCAGCAGCGCTCCGGGAGGCCTTCAGTACTTC. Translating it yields CASSAPGGLQYF.

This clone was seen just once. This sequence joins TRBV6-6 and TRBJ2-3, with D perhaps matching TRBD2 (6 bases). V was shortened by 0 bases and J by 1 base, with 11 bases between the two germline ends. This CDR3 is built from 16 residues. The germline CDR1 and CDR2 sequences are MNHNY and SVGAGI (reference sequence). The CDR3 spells CASSYSHSSGTDTQYF. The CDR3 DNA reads TGTGCCAGCAGTTACTCTCATTCTAGCGGCACAGATACGCAGTATTTT.

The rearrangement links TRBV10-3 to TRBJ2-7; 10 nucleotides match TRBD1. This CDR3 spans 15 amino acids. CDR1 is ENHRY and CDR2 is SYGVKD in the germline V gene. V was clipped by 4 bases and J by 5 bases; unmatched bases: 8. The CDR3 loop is CAISAMGQGSNEQYF. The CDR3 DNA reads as TGTGCCATCAGTGCCATGGGACAGGGGTCAAACGAGCAGTACTTC.

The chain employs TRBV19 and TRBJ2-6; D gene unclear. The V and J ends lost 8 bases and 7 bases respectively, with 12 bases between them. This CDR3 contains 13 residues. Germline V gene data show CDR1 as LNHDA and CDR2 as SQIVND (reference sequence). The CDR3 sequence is CASGLGLANVLTF. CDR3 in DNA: TGTGCCAGTGGCCTTGGGCTAGCCAACGTCCTGACTTTC.

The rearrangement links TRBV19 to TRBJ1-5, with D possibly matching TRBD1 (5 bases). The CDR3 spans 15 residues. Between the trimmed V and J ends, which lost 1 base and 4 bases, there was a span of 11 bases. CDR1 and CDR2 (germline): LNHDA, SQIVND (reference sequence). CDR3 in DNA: TGTGCCAGTAGTATAGGGCATTGGGGGAATCAGCCCCAGCATTTT. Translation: CASSIGHWGNQPQHF.

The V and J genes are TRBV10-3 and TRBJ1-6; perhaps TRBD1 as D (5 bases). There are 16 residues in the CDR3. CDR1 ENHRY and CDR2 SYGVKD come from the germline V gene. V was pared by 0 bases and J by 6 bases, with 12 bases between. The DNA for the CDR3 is TGTGCCATCAGTGAGTCGAGGTCCAGGGCTAATTCACCCCTCCACTTT. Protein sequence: CAISESRSRANSPLHF.

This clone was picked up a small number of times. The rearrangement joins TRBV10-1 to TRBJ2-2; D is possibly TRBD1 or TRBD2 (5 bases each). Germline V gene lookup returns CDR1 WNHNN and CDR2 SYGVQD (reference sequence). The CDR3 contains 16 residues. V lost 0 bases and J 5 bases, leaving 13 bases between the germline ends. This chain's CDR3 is CASSESEGKGTGELFF. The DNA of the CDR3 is TGCGCCAGCAGTGAGTCCGAGGGGAAGGGGACCGGGGAGCTGTTTTTT.

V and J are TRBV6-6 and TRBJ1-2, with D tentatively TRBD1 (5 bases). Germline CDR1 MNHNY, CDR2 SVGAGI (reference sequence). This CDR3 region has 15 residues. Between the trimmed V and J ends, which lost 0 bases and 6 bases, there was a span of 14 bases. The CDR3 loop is CASSYSTPGYDGYTF. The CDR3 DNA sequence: TGTGCCAGCAGTTACTCGACTCCAGGGTACGATGGCTACACCTTC.

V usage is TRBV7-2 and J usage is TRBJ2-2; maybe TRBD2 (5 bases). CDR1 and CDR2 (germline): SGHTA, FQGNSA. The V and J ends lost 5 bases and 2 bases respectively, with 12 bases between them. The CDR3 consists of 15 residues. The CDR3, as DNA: TGTGCCAGCAGCCCGCGAAGCGGAAACACCGGGGAGCTGTTTTTT. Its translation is CASSPRSGNTGELFF.

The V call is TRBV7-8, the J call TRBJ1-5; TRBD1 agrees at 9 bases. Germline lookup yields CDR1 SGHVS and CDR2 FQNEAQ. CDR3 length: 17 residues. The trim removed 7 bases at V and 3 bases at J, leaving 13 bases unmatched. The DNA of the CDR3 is TGTGCCAGCACCATGGACCGACAGGGGGGGATCAATCAGCCCCAGCATTTT. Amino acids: CASTMDRQGGINQPQHF.

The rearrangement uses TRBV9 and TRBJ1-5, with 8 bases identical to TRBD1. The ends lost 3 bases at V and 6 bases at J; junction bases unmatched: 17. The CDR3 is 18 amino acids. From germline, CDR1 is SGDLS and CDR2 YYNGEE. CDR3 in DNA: TGTGCCAGCAGCGATGATCCGGCAGGGGGCGATTTCAGTCAGCCCCAGCATTTT. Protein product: CASSDDPAGGDFSQPQHF.

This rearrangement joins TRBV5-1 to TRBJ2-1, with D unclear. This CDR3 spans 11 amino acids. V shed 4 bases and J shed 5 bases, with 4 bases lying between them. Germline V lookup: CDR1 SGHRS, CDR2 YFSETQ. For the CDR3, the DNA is TGCGCCAGCAGCGGACACAATGAGCAGTTCTTC. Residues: CASSGHNEQFF.

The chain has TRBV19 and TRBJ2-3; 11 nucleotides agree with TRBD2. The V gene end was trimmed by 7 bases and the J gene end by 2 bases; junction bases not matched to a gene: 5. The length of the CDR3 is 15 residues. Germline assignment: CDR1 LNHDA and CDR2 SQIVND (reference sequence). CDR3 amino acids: CASTQLAGATDTQYF. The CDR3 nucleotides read TGTGCCAGTACCCAACTAGCGGGGGCCACAGATACGCAGTATTTT.

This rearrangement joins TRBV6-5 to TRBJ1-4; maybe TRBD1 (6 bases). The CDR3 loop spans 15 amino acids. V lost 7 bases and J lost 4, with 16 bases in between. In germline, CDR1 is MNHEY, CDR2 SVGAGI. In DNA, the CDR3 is TGTGCCAGCACCAAAGGGGGGGGGCTTAATGAAAAACTGTTTTTT. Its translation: CASTKGGGLNEKLFF.

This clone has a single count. CDR3 nucleotides: TGTGCCAGTAGTATGGCCCCGGGGAACAATGAGCAGTTCTTC. Translation: CASSMAPGNNEQFF. V gene TRBV19 combines with J gene TRBJ2-1; D might be TRBD2 (5 bases). The CDR3 is 14 residues long. V gave up 3 bases and J gave up 5 bases, with 11 bases separating them. Germline V gives CDR1 LNHDA, CDR2 SQIVND (reference sequence).

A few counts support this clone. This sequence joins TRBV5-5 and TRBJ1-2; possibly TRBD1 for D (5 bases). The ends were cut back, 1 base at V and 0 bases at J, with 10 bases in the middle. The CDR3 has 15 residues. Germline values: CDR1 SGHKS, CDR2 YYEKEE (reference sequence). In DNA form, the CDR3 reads TGTGCCAGCAGCTTGTCAGGGACCTCTAACTATGGCTACACCTTC. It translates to CASSLSGTSNYGYTF.

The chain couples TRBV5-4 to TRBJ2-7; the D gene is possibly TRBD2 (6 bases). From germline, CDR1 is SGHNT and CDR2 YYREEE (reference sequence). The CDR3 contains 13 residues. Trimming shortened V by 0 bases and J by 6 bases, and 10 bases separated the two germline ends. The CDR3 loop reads CASSLALRGEQYF. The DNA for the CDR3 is TGTGCCAGCAGCTTGGCCTTGCGGGGCGAGCAGTACTTC.

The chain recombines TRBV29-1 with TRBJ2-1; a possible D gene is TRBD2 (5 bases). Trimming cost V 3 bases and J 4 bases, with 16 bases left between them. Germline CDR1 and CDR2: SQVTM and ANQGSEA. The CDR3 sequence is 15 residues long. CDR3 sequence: CSVESWGEVYNEQFF. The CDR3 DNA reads TGCAGCGTTGAGTCCTGGGGAGAGGTTTACAATGAGCAGTTCTTC.

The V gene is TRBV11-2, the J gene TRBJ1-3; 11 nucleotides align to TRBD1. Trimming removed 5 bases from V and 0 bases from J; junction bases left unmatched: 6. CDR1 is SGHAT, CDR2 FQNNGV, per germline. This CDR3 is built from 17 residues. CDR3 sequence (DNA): TGTGCCAGCAGCCGCTTAGGACAGGGGGCCTCTGGAAACACCATATATTTT. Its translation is CASSRLGQGASGNTIYF.

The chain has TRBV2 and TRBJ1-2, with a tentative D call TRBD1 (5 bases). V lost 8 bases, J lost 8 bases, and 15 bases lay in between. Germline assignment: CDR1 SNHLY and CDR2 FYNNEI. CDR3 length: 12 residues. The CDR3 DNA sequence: TGTGCCAGCGGTAGGGGCACGGGCGGCTACACCTTC. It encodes CASGRGTGGYTF.

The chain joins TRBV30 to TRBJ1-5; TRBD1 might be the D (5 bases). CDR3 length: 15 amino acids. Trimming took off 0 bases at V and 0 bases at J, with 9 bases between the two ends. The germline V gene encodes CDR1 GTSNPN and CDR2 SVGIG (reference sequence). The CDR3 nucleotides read TGTGCCTGGAGTGTAGGGACCCTTAGCAATCAGCCCCAGCATTTT. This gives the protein CAWSVGTLSNQPQHF.